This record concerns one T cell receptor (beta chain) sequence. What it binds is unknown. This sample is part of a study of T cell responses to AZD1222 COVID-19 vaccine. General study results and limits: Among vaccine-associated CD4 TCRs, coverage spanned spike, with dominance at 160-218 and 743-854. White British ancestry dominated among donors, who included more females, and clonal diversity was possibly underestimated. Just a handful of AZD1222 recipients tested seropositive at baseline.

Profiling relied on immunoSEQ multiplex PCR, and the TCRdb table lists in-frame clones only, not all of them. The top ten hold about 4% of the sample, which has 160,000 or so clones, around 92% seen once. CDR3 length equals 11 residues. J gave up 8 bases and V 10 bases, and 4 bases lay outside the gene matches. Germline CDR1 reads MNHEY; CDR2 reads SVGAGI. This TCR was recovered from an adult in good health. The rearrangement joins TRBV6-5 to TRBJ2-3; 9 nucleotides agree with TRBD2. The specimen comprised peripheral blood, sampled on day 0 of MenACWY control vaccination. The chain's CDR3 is CATGLAGTQYF. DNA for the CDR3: TGTGCCACGGGACTAGCCGGTACGCAGTATTTT.